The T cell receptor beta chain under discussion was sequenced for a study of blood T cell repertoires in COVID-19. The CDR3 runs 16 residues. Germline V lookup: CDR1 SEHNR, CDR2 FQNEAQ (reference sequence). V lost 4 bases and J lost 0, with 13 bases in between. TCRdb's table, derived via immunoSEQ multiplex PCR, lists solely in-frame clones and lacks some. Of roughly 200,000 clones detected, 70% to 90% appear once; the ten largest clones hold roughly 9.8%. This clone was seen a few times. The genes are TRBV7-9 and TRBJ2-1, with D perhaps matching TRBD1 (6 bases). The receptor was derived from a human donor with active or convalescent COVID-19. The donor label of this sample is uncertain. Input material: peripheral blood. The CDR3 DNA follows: TGTGCCAGCAGCTCGGAACAGGGTTACTCCTACAATGAGCAGTTCTTC. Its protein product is CASSSEQGYSYNEQFF.